This T cell receptor beta chain was captured by sequencing in a study of blood T cells in healthy people across ages. This clonotype has only a few counts. Antigen specificity is unknown. Next came a second PCR, run for roughly 7 to 12 cycles, which used a sample-barcoded 5' primer along with a J-beta primer mix. Each CDR3 protein is one row after TCRdb ran MiXCR on the 5' RACE reads. Among roughly 2 million distinct CDR3 sequences listed, about 50% were seen once. Whole-study findings and limits: Naive and antigen-experienced cells could not be conclusively compared, given unsorted PBMCs.

Germline V gives CDR1 SEHNR, CDR2 FQNEAQ (reference sequence). The V gene lost 1 base and the J gene lost 4 bases, with 22 bases spanning the gap. This CDR3 is 18 amino acids long. This rearrangement joins TRBV7-9 to TRBJ1-2; D uncertain. This clonotype was obtained from a woman aged 40 to 55 in good health. The sequencing sample was made of blood. The DNA for the CDR3 is TGTGCCAGCAGCTTAGTAACCAGTATGTTTACGGGTATCTATGGCTACACCTTC. It encodes CASSLVTSMFTGIYGYTF.